A selection of T cell receptor beta chains follows, all from one sample in a study of shared clonotypes between healthy human individuals. Generated by immunoSEQ multiplex PCR, the TCRdb table keeps only in-frame clones and is missing some. The profile shows 1,500,000 or so clones, approximately 96% of them singletons. The material sequenced was naive CD4+ T cells sorted from blood. These receptors all come from a man in his thirties or forties in good health. Both conserved end residues are part of each CDR3. The D gene is left open where the match is weak. The size field is filled for only some rows; it gives once, few, many or a size class.

v_call,clone_size,d_call,j_call,cdr3_nt,cdr3_aa
TRBV9,.,TRBD1,TRBJ1-2,TGTGCCAGCAGCGTAGCCCTGGGACAGTATGGCTACACCTTC,CASSVALGQYGYTF
TRBV19,once,.,TRBJ2-7,TGTGCCAGTAGTATTCTAGGGGGCGAGCAGTACTTC,CASSILGGEQYF
TRBV5-1,.,TRBD2,TRBJ2-7,TGCGCCAGCACGGAGCCTAGCGGGGGCGAGCAGTACTTC,CASTEPSGGEQYF
TRBV9,.,.,TRBJ2-2,TGTGCCAGCAGCGTTTCAGGGACCAACACCGGGGAGCTGTTTTTT,CASSVSGTNTGELFF
TRBV9,once,TRBD2,TRBJ2-3,TGTGCCAGCAGCCTACGGACTAGCGGCTCCACAGATACGCAGTATTTT,CASSLRTSGSTDTQYF
TRBV7-9,.,TRBD2,TRBJ2-7,TGTGCCAGCAGCTTAGCGCAGGGGACTAGCGGGAGGTCGTCTGAGCAGTACTTC,CASSLAQGTSGRSSEQYF
TRBV11-2,.,.,TRBJ2-2,TGTGCCAGCAGCCGCTTTGGCGGGGAGCTGTTTTTT,CASSRFGGELFF
TRBV6-5,.,.,TRBJ1-1,TGTGCCACCTGGGTATACACTGAAGCTTTCTTT,CATWVYTEAFF
TRBV7-9,.,.,TRBJ2-5,TGTGCCAGCAGCTTAAGTAGGTTTCAAGAGACCCAGTACTTC,CASSLSRFQETQYF
TRBV30,.,.,TRBJ1-2,TGTGCCTGGAGCCAAACGGCCCCTCTACTTCACTATGGCTACACCTTC,CAWSQTAPLLHYGYTF
TRBV18,once,.,TRBJ1-5,TGTGCCAGCTCACCAGTTTCCCGGGGGGCAGGGGGCAATCAGCCCCAGCATTTT,CASSPVSRGAGGNQPQHF
TRBV9,.,.,TRBJ2-2,TGTGCCAGCAACTCAATTGGACCGGGCGGGGAGCTGTTTTTT,CASNSIGPGGELFF
TRBV11-2,.,.,TRBJ2-7,TGTGCCAGCAAACTGCCGGACTATCTCGAGCAGTACTTC,CASKLPDYLEQYF
TRBV5-4,.,TRBD1,TRBJ2-5,TGTGCCAGCACCCAACAGGGGAATGGGGAGACCCAGTACTTC,CASTQQGNGETQYF
TRBV27,.,.,TRBJ1-5,TGTGCCAGCAGTCCTTTTGGGGCGGGTCAGCCCCAGCATTTT,CASSPFGAGQPQHF
TRBV7-2,.,TRBD1,TRBJ1-4,TGTGCCAGCAGCAGGGGGCCAACTAATGAAAAACTGTTTTTT,CASSRGPTNEKLFF
TRBV7-9,few,.,TRBJ1-2,TGTGCCAGCAGCAAGGGGGGTTACTATGGCTACACCTTC,CASSKGGYYGYTF
TRBV29-1,.,.,TRBJ2-3,TGCAGCGTTGTTTTCCGCACAGATACGCAGTATTTT,CSVVFRTDTQYF
TRBV7-9,.,TRBD2,TRBJ2-3,TGTGCCAGCAGCATTTCCCTAGCGGGGAGCACACATACGCAGTATTTT,CASSISLAGSTHTQYF
TRBV30,.,.,TRBJ1-2,TGTGCCTGGAAGGGGAAGTATGGCTACACCTTC,CAWKGKYGYTF
TRBV29-1,.,TRBD1,TRBJ2-6,TGCAGCGTTGGGACATGGGACAGGGAGTTGTGGGCCAACGTCCTGACTTTC,CSVGTWDRELWANVLTF
TRBV30,.,.,TRBJ2-5,TGTGCCTGGAGTGGCGGGATGGGAGAGACCCAGTACTTC,CAWSGGMGETQYF
TRBV18,.,.,TRBJ2-7,TGTGCCAGCTCACCAGCTACTTCAAACTACGAGCAGTACTTC,CASSPATSNYEQYF
TRBV28,.,.,TRBJ1-2,TGTGCCAGCAGTCCCGGGGAGGGAAGCTATGGCTACACCTTC,CASSPGEGSYGYTF
TRBV29-1,.,TRBD2,TRBJ2-3,TGCAGCGTTGCTCTAGCGGAGCCCACAGATACGCAGTATTTT,CSVALAEPTDTQYF
TRBV11-2,.,TRBD2,TRBJ2-1,TGTGCCAGCAGCTCATCCTATAGCGGGAGCTCCTACAATGAGCAGTTCTTC,CASSSSYSGSSYNEQFF
TRBV9,.,.,TRBJ1-3,TGTGCCAGCAGCTTTAAGGCGGGGGGACCTGGAAACACCATATATTTT,CASSFKAGGPGNTIYF
TRBV6-6,.,TRBD1,TRBJ2-2,TGTGCCAGCAGTAAAGACAGGGCCACCGGGGAGCTGTTTTTT,CASSKDRATGELFF
TRBV2,once,.,TRBJ1-2,TGTGCCAGCAGTGAAGCAGTCGCGGGGGACTATGGCTACACCTTC,CASSEAVAGDYGYTF
TRBV29-1,.,.,TRBJ2-7,TGCAGCTCCAAGACTGGCTACGAGCAGTACTTC,CSSKTGYEQYF
TRBV11-3,.,TRBD2,TRBJ2-7,TGTGCCAGCAGCTTGGGGGGGAACTACGAGCAGTACTTC,CASSLGGNYEQYF
TRBV9,.,.,TRBJ2-1,TGTGCCAGCGGAGGGATTGCATCCGATGAGCAGTTCTTC,CASGGIASDEQFF
TRBV9,.,TRBD1,TRBJ1-2,TGTGCCAGCAGCCCTCGGGACAGGGAAACAGGAGGCTACACCTTC,CASSPRDRETGGYTF
TRBV7-2,.,TRBD2,TRBJ2-2,TGTGCCAGCAGCTTAGATCTTAGCGGGAGGGCCAGAAACACCGGGGAGCTGTTTTTT,CASSLDLSGRARNTGELFF
TRBV21-1,.,.,TRBJ2-7,TGTGCCAGCAGCACGGACAGGAGCTCCTACGAGCAGTACTTC,CASSTDRSSYEQYF
TRBV6-6,.,.,TRBJ1-3,TGTGCCAGCAGTCCATCTTCAGAGGCTGGAAACACCATATATTTT,CASSPSSEAGNTIYF
TRBV7-2,.,.,TRBJ1-1,TGTGCCAGCAGCTTAGAAGGGGACACTGAAGCTTTCTTT,CASSLEGDTEAFF
TRBV10-3,.,.,TRBJ2-1,TGTGCCATCAGCGCCATTGACAATGAGCAGTTCTTC,CAISAIDNEQFF
TRBV2,.,.,TRBJ2-7,TGTGCCAGCAGTGAAGGTCAGGGGTTCGAGCAGTACTTC,CASSEGQGFEQYF
TRBV5-1,.,TRBD1,TRBJ2-3,TGCGCCAGCAGCCGGGACAGGGACTACGATACGCAGTATTTT,CASSRDRDYDTQYF
TRBV5-5,.,TRBD1,TRBJ1-2,TGTGCCAGCGCCCCCCACCACGGACAGGGAAGTGGCTACACCTTC,CASAPHHGQGSGYTF
TRBV4-3,.,.,TRBJ2-7,TGCGCCAGCAGCCAAGATATAGGCGCGAGCGGCCTCTCCTACGAGCAGTACTTC,CASSQDIGASGLSYEQYF
TRBV7-3,.,.,TRBJ2-1,TGTGCCAGCAGCCCGGCGGGGACCACTAGATCTGAGCAGTTCTTC,CASSPAGTTRSEQFF
TRBV6-6,.,.,TRBJ2-7,TGTGCCAGCAGTAACCCCGGCTACGAGCAGTACTTC,CASSNPGYEQYF
TRBV5-4,once,TRBD1,TRBJ2-1,TGTGCCAGCAGCTTGGAGGGGGACAGCTCCTACAATGAGCAGTTCTTC,CASSLEGDSSYNEQFF
TRBV15,.,.,TRBJ1-5,TGTGCCACCAGCAGAGATATACAAGGGGATCAGCCCCAGCATTTT,CATSRDIQGDQPQHF
TRBV6-5,.,TRBD1,TRBJ2-7,TGTGCCAGCAGTTACAAGGGGACAGCCGAGCAGTACTTC,CASSYKGTAEQYF
TRBV29-1,.,.,TRBJ2-3,TGCAGCGTTGAAGACCAAGTGACAGATACGCAGTATTTT,CSVEDQVTDTQYF
TRBV18,.,TRBD1,TRBJ1-1,TGTGCCAGCTCACGCGACAGGGATTTCACTGAAGCTTTCTTT,CASSRDRDFTEAFF
TRBV4-1,.,.,TRBJ2-3,TGCGCCAGCAGCCAAGTACCCTGGGGAGGCAGAGATACGCAGTATTTT,CASSQVPWGGRDTQYF
TRBV7-9,.,.,TRBJ1-1,TGTGCCAGCAGCTCAGGCAGGGGCACTGAAGCTTTCTTT,CASSSGRGTEAFF
TRBV2,.,TRBD1,TRBJ2-4,TGTGCCAGCAGAAGACGGACAGGGAATAGATTGGGAAACATTCAGTACTTC,CASRRRTGNRLGNIQYF
TRBV11-2,.,TRBD1,TRBJ2-7,TGTGCCAGCTATCGGGGACAGGGGATCGATCACGAGCAGTACTTC,CASYRGQGIDHEQYF
TRBV9,once,.,TRBJ1-2,TGTGCCAGCAGCCCCACACGGGGCAGAAATAACTATGGCTACACCTTC,CASSPTRGRNNYGYTF
TRBV7-8,.,TRBD2,TRBJ2-7,TGTGCCAGCAGCTCACGACTAGCGGGAGGCATATACGAGCAGTACTTC,CASSSRLAGGIYEQYF